The 11 T cell receptor beta chains in this list originate from one sample, sequenced in a study of response to subunit inactivated influenza vaccine. Via MiXCR, TCRdb re-called the RT-PCR reads, giving one row per CDR3 protein. Altogether hundreds of thousands of distinct CDR3 sequences are present, roughly 27% being singletons, with the ten largest covering 1.5% to 2%. The source material was CD4+ T cells sorted from PBMCs, sampled about 5 days after vaccination. The source is a man aged 50 or older who received an inactivated influenza vaccine.

This rearrangement joins TRBV7-9 to TRBJ2-1; no clear D gene. Germline assignment: CDR1 SEHNR and CDR2 FQNEAQ (reference sequence). The V and J ends lost 3 bases and 10 bases respectively, with 13 bases between them. The CDR3 is made up of 13 amino acids. The CDR3 is CASSLRRTVEQFF. The CDR3 coding sequence is TGTGCCAGCAGCTTGCGCCGGACCGTCGAGCAGTTCTTC.

This clonotype was counted a few times. CDR3 loop: CSVVPGTDIQYF. The CDR3 coding sequence is TGCAGCGTTGTCCCAGGGACGGACATTCAGTACTTC. V and J are TRBV29-1 and TRBJ2-4; D is tentatively TRBD1 or TRBD2 (5 bases each). The V end was cut by 4 bases, the J end by 8 bases, with 12 bases between. The CDR3 spans 12 residues. Germline V lookup: CDR1 SQVTM, CDR2 ANQGSEA.

The chain is built from TRBV29-1 and TRBJ1-2; perhaps TRBD1 as D (5 bases). CDR1 is SQVTM, CDR2 ANQGSEA, per germline. V lost 6 bases and J 0 bases, leaving 17 bases between the germline ends. This CDR3 is 15 amino acids long. The DNA of the CDR3 is TGCAGCGTAAAGATACTGGAAGGGGCTAACTATGGCTACACCTTC. Protein product: CSVKILEGANYGYTF. Complete variable domain (other parts from reference TRBV29-1 and TRBJ1-2): SAVISQKPSRDICQRGTSLTIQCQVDSQVTMMFWYRQQPGQSLTLIATANQGSEATYESGFVIDKFPISRPNLTFSTLTVSNMSPEDSSIYLCSVKILEGANYGYTFGSGTRLTVV.

The chain links TRBV4-1 to TRBJ2-5; D not resolved. The CDR3 covers 14 residues. Germline CDR1 reads MGHRA; CDR2 reads YSYEKL. Trimming took off 0 bases at V and 7 bases at J, with 12 bases between the two ends. CDR3: CASSQEVRAGTQYF. CDR3 in DNA: TGCGCCAGCAGCCAAGAGGTCCGGGCAGGGACCCAGTACTTC.

J is TRBJ2-1 and V is TRBV24-1; 8 positions agree with TRBD2. The CDR3 contains 14 residues. Per germline, CDR1 KGHDR and CDR2 SFDVKD. The ends lost 5 bases at V and 6 bases at J; junction bases unmatched: 5. CDR3 in amino acids: CATSARAGVNEQFF. In DNA, the CDR3 is TGTGCCACCAGTGCGCGAGCGGGGGTCAATGAGCAGTTCTTC.

This clonotype was picked up one time. V and J are TRBV20-1 and TRBJ2-5, with TRBD2 matching over 11 bases. The CDR3 extends over 13 amino acids. V shed 5 bases and J 7 bases; nucleotides not matched to a gene: 6. The germline gives CDR1 DFQATT, CDR2 SNEGSKA (reference sequence). This CDR3 reads CSALSGGERTQYF. CDR3 nucleotide sequence: TGCAGTGCTCTTAGCGGGGGGGAGCGGACCCAGTACTTC.

This clonotype was recorded at least ten times. This chain connects TRBV27 to TRBJ2-7; D assignment may be TRBD1 or TRBD2 (5 bases each). Germline V gene data show CDR1 as MNHEY and CDR2 as SMNVEV (reference sequence). V lost 6 bases, J lost 4 bases, and 22 bases lay in between. The CDR3 runs to 16 residues. This CDR3 is CASSPEGQRASYEQYF. The CDR3 DNA follows: TGTGCCAGCAGCCCCGAGGGGCAAAGGGCGAGTTACGAGCAGTACTTC.

In its sample, this clonotype was seen many times. The chain has TRBV7-9 and TRBJ2-7, with D possibly TRBD2 on 5 matching bases. The CDR3 has 13 residues. CDR1 is SEHNR, CDR2 FQNEAQ, per germline (reference sequence). Trimming took off 5 bases at V and 1 base at J, with 9 bases between the two ends. CDR3 sequence: CASSPTSSYEQYF. CDR3 DNA: TGTGCCAGCAGCCCAACTAGTTCCTACGAGCAGTACTTC.

The chain is built from TRBV5-1 and TRBJ1-1; 8 bases are shared with TRBD1. Unmatched junction bases numbered 7, after V lost 4 bases and J lost 8 bases. CDR3 length: 13 amino acids. Germline CDR1 is SGHRS and CDR2 is YFSETQ. The CDR3 DNA sequence: TGCGCCAGCAGCAGAGACAGGGGATCGGAAGCTTTCTTT. This gives the protein CASSRDRGSEAFF.

This clonotype was observed a few times. The V gene is TRBV5-1, the J gene TRBJ1-2; D call uncertain. The CDR3 totals 13 residues. V lost 4 bases to trimming and J lost 2 bases, with 9 bases between them. Looked up from germline, CDR1 is SGHRS and CDR2 is YFSETQ. Written as DNA, the CDR3 is TGCGCCAGCAGCCCAGCACGGAACTATGGCTACACCTTC. Amino acids: CASSPARNYGYTF.

This clonotype has a handful of counts. The chain uses TRBV24-1 and TRBJ1-2; the D is unclear. The germline CDR1 and CDR2 sequences are KGHDR and SFDVKD. Trimming left V 0 bases short and J 8 bases short, with 3 bases between. The CDR3 covers 11 residues. DNA of the CDR3: TGTGCCACCAGTGATTTGTGGGGCTACACCTTC. Amino acid sequence: CATSDLWGYTF.